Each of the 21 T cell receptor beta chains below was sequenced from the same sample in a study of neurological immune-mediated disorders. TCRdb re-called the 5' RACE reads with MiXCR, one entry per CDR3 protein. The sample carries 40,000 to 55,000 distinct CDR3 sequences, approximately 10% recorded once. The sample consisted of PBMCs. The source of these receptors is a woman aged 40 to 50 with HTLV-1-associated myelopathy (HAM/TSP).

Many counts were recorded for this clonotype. The CDR3 region has the DNA TGCGCCAGCAGCCAGTATACAGGGGTAAAAGATACGCAGTATTTT. It translates to CASSQYTGVKDTQYF. V is TRBV4-3 and J is TRBJ2-3, with 7 bases aligning to TRBD1. J gave up 5 bases and V 3 bases, and 8 bases lay outside the gene matches. This CDR3 has 15 amino acids. The V gene's germline CDR1 is LGHNA and CDR2 YSLEER.

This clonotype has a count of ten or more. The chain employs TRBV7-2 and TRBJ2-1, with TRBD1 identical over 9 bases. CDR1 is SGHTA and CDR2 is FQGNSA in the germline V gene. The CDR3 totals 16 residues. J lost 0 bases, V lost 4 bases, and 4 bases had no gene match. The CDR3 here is CASSSLTGGSYNEQFF. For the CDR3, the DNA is TGTGCCAGCAGCTCGCTGACAGGGGGCTCCTACAATGAGCAGTTCTTC.

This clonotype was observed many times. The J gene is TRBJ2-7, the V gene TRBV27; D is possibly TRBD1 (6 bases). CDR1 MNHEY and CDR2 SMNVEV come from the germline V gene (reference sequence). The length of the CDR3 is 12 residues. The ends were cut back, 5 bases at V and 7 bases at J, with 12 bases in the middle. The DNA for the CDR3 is TGTGCCAGCAGTCGGGACAACCGAGAGCAGTACTTC. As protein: CASSRDNREQYF.

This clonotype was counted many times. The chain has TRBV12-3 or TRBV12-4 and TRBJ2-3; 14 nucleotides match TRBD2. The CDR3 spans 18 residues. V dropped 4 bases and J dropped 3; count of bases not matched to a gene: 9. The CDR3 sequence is CASSSGTSGGPGTDTQYF. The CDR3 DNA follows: TGTGCCAGCAGTTCCGGGACTAGCGGGGGCCCCGGGACAGATACGCAGTATTTT.

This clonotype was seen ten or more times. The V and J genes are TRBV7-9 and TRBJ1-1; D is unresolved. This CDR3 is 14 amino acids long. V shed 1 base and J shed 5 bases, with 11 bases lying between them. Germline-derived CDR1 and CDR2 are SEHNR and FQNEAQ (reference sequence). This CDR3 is CASSLGREWTEAFF. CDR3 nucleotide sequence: TGTGCCAGCAGCTTAGGGAGGGAGTGGACTGAAGCTTTCTTT.

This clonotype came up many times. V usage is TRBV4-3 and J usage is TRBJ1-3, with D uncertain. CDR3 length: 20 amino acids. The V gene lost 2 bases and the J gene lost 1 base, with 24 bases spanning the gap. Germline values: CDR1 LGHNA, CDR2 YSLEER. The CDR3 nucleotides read TGCGCCAGCAGCCAATTCTCGGATCCCACCGGCAGCCTTTCTGGAAACACCATATATTTT. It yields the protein CASSQFSDPTGSLSGNTIYF.

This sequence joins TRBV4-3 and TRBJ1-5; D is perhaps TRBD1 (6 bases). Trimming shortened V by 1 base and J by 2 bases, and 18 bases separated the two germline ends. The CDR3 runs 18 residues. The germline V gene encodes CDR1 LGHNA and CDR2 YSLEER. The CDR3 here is CASSQAITGPWGNQPQHF. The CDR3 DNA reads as TGCGCCAGCAGCCAAGCGATTACAGGGCCGTGGGGCAATCAGCCCCAGCATTTT.

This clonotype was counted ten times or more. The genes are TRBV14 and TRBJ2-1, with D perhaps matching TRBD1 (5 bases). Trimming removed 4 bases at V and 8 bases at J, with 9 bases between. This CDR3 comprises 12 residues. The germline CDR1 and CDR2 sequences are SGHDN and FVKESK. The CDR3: CASSPGFHEQFF. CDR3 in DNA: TGTGCCAGCAGCCCAGGGTTTCATGAGCAGTTCTTC.

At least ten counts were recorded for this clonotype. CDR3 residues: CSARRGYEQYF. DNA of the CDR3: TGCAGTGCTAGGCGGGGCTACGAGCAGTACTTC. The genes are TRBV20-1 and TRBJ2-7, with a tentative D call TRBD2 (6 bases). Trimming stripped 3 bases from V and 3 bases from J, with 6 bases between. Germline loops: CDR1 DFQATT, CDR2 SNEGSKA (reference sequence). The CDR3 has 11 residues.

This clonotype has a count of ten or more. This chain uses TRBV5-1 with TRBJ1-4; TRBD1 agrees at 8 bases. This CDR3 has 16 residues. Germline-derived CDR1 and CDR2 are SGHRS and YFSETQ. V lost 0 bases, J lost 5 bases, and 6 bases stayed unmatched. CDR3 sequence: CASSLGTGQDNEKLFF. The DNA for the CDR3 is TGCGCCAGCAGCTTGGGGACGGGACAGGACAATGAAAAACTGTTTTTT.

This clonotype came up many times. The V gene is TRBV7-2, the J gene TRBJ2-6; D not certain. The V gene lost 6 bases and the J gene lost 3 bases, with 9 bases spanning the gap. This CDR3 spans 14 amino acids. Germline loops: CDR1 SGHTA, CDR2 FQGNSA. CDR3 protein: CASRGMGGANVLTF. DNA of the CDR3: TGTGCCAGCAGGGGCATGGGTGGGGCCAACGTCCTGACTTTC.

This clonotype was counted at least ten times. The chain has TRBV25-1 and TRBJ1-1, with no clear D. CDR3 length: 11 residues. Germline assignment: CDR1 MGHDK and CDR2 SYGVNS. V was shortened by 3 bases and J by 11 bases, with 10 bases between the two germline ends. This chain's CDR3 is CASSDHFGAFF. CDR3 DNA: TGTGCCAGCAGTGACCACTTCGGGGCTTTCTTT.

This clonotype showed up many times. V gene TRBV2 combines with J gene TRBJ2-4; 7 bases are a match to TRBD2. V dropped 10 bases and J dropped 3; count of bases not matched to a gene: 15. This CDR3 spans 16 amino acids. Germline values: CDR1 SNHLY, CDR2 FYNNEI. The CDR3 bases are TGTGCCACCATGCAGGGACTAATCTTTGGCAAAAACATTCAGTACTTC. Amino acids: CATMQGLIFGKNIQYF.

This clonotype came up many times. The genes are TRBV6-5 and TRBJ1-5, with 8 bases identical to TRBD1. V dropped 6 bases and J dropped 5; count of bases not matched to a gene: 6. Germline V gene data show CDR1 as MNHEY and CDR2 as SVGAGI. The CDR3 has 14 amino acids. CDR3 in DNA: TGTGCCAGCAGACGACAGGGGATAGATCAGCCCCAGCATTTT. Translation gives CASRRQGIDQPQHF.

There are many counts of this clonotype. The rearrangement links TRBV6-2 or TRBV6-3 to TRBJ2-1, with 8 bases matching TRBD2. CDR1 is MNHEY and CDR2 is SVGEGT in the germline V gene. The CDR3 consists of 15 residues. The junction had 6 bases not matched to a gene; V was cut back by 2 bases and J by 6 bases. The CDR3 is CASSYGVGGGNEQFF. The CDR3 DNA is TGTGCCAGCAGTTACGGGGTCGGGGGGGGCAATGAGCAGTTCTTC.

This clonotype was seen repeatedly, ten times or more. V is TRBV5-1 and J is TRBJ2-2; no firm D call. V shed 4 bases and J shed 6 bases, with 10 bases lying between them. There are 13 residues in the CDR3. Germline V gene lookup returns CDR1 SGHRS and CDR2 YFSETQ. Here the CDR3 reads CASSRTPAGELFF. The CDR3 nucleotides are TGCGCCAGCAGCCGTACTCCAGCCGGGGAGCTGTTTTTT.

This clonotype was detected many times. The chain's CDR3 is CSARRDSGELFF. The CDR3, as DNA: TGCAGTGCTAGGAGGGATAGCGGGGAGCTGTTTTTT. The chain links TRBV20-1 to TRBJ2-2; possibly TRBD2 for D (5 bases). Trimming stripped 3 bases from V and 7 bases from J, with 9 bases between. This CDR3 contains 12 residues. Germline V CDR1 and CDR2: DFQATT, SNEGSKA (reference sequence).

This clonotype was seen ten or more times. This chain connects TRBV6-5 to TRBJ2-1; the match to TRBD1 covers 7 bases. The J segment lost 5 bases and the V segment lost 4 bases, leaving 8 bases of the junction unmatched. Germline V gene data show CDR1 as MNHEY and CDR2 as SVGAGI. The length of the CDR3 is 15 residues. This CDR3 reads CASSFDRDINNEQFF. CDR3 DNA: TGTGCCAGCAGTTTTGACAGGGACATCAACAATGAGCAGTTCTTC.

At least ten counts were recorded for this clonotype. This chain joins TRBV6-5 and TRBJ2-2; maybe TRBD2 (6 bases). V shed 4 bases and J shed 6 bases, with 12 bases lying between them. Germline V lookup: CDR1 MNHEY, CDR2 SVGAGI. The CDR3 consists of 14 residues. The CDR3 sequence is CASSSGLGAGELFF. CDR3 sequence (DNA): TGTGCCAGCAGTTCGGGACTCGGGGCCGGGGAGCTGTTTTTT.

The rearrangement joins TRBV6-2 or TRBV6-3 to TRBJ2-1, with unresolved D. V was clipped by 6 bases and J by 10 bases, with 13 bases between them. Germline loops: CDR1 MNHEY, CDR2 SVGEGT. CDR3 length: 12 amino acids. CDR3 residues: CASSYSRSEQFF. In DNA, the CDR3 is TGTGCCAGCAGCTACAGTCGCAGCGAGCAGTTCTTC.

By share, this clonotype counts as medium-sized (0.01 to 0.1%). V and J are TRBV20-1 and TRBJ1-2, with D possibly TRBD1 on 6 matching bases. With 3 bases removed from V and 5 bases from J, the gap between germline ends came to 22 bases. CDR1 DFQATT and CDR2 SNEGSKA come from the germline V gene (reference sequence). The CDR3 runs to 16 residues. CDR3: CSASSPGGGRSYGYTF. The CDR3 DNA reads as TGCAGTGCTAGCTCTCCGGGGGGGGGCAGATCTTATGGCTACACCTTC.